What follows are 14 T cell receptor beta chains derived from one specimen sequenced in a study of T cells in Graves' hyperthyroidism and ophthalmopathy. RNA transcripts were the template for amplifying TCR beta CDR3 regions. Using the HTBI primer set, a first-round RT-PCR was run on the TCR CDR3. TCRdb itself ran the multiplex PCR reads through MiXCR, one entry per CDR3 protein. This sample yields 400,000 to 500,000 distinct CDR3 sequences, of which over 13% are seen a single time; around a sixth belongs to the top ten. Material: blood. These receptors were taken from a woman under 30 with Graves' hyperthyroidism.

This clonotype showed up just a few times. The V call is TRBV6-5, the J call TRBJ1-1; TRBD1 is a possible D gene (5 bases). This CDR3 comprises 12 residues. Germline V gene lookup returns CDR1 MNHEY and CDR2 SVGAGI. V shed 2 bases and J shed 11 bases, with 12 bases lying between them. CDR3 in amino acids: CASSYGGGWAFF. The CDR3 region has the DNA TGTGCCAGCAGTTACGGGGGGGGATGGGCTTTCTTT.

The chain is built from TRBV27 and TRBJ2-1; 14 bases align to TRBD2. CDR1 is MNHEY, CDR2 SMNVEV, per germline (reference sequence). V was pared by 3 bases and J by 6 bases, with 4 bases of the junction left unmatched. The CDR3 spans 16 residues. Written as DNA, the CDR3 is TGTGCCAGCAGTTTCCTCGGACTAGCGGGGGGCAATGAGCAGTTCTTC. It yields the protein CASSFLGLAGGNEQFF.

J is TRBJ1-1 and V is TRBV2, with 7 positions matching TRBD1. CDR1 SNHLY and CDR2 FYNNEI come from the germline V gene. V gave up 8 bases and J gave up 4 bases; unmatched junction bases: 7. There are 13 residues in the CDR3. The CDR3 loop is CASRGQWSTEAFF. The DNA of the CDR3 is TGTGCCAGCCGGGGACAGTGGAGCACTGAAGCTTTCTTT.

This clonotype was detected many times. The chain uses TRBV19 and TRBJ2-1; D might be TRBD1 or TRBD2, each matching 5 bases. Per germline, CDR1 LNHDA and CDR2 SQIVND (reference sequence). There are 14 residues in the CDR3. V lost 7 bases to trimming and J lost 0 bases, with 10 bases between them. The chain's CDR3 is CASTGANSYNEQFF. For the CDR3, the DNA is TGTGCCAGTACCGGGGCGAACTCCTACAATGAGCAGTTCTTC.

Note on this clonotype: This may come from a read error, since a much larger clone is one base off. The V and J genes are TRBV12-3 or TRBV12-4 and TRBJ2-7; 11 nucleotides align to TRBD2. The V gene end was trimmed by 6 bases and the J gene end by 3 bases; junction bases not matched to a gene: 1. The CDR3 contains 13 residues. CDR3 DNA sequence: TGTGCCAGCAGAGGGACTAGCGGCTACGAGCAGTACTTC. This encodes CASRGTSGYEQYF.

This clonotype was counted at least ten times. The rearrangement links TRBV7-6 to TRBJ2-3; 11 positions match TRBD2. The CDR3 totals 22 residues. Trimming at V came to 4 bases and at J to 2 bases, leaving 23 bases not matched to a gene. Germline CDR1 and CDR2: SGHVS and FNYEAQ. The CDR3 here is CASSSLYAPSPGLADNTDTQYF. CDR3 bases: TGTGCCAGCAGCTCGCTTTATGCCCCTTCTCCGGGACTAGCGGATAACACAGATACGCAGTATTTT.

The chain links TRBV24-1 to TRBJ2-3, with 8 bases lining up with TRBD1. This CDR3 region has 15 residues. Germline CDR1 and CDR2: KGHDR and SFDVKD. V lost 9 bases, J lost 4 bases, and 11 bases stayed unmatched. CDR3 sequence (DNA): TGTGCCACCGAGGGGATTGCAGGGGGCCCAGATACGCAGTATTTT. It specifies CATEGIAGGPDTQYF.

This chain links TRBV10-2 with TRBJ2-3; no reliable D call. The V end was cut by 4 bases, the J end by 2 bases, with 10 bases between. This CDR3 contains 14 residues. The germline gives CDR1 WSHSY, CDR2 SAAADI. The CDR3 sequence is CASSASILTDTQYF. CDR3 sequence (DNA): TGCGCCAGCAGTGCGTCTATCCTCACAGATACGCAGTATTTT.

At least ten counts were recorded for this clonotype. This chain's CDR3 is CASTKSREGYTEAFF. The CDR3 DNA sequence: TGTGCCAGTACGAAAAGCAGGGAGGGGTACACTGAAGCTTTCTTT. The chain recombines TRBV19 with TRBJ1-1; TRBD1 is a possible D gene (5 bases). V lost 7 bases, J lost 3 bases, and 18 bases lay in between. In germline, CDR1 is LNHDA, CDR2 SQIVND (reference sequence). The CDR3 contains 15 residues.

About this clonotype itself: This may arise from a read error, as a much more abundant clone is one base away. V is TRBV10-3 and J is TRBJ2-3; 13 bases map to TRBD2. Trimming cost V 4 bases and J 7 bases; bases outside gene matches: 26. This CDR3 contains 22 residues. Germline V lookup: CDR1 ENHRY, CDR2 SYGVKD. DNA of the CDR3: TGTGCCATCAGTGGGACTAGCGGGAGTAAAAGGATGCTGTCGCGGTCTGAGAATACGCAGTATTTT. Translation gives CAISGTSGSKRMLSRSENTQYF.

The CDR3 region has the DNA TGCAGTGCTAGTATTAACTATGGCTACACCTTC. It translates to CSASINYGYTF. The V and J genes are TRBV20-1 and TRBJ1-2; D is uncertain. The V gene lost 3 bases and the J gene lost 1 base, with 3 bases spanning the gap. CDR3 length: 11 amino acids. CDR1 and CDR2 (germline): DFQATT, SNEGSKA (reference sequence).

The V call is TRBV24-1, the J call TRBJ2-7; perhaps D is TRBD1 or TRBD2 (5 bases each). Germline lookup yields CDR1 KGHDR and CDR2 SFDVKD. CDR3 length: 14 residues. V was shortened by 8 bases and J by 2 bases, with 15 bases between the two germline ends. CDR3 nucleotide sequence: TGTGCCACCAATGAAACCCGGGACCCCTACGAGCAGTACTTC. It translates to CATNETRDPYEQYF.

Many counts were recorded for this clonotype. The chain recombines TRBV30 with TRBJ1-2, with D uncertain. The germline CDR1 and CDR2 sequences are GTSNPN and SVGIG (reference sequence). Deletions cut 2 bases from V and 7 bases from J, with 17 bases between. CDR3 length: 14 residues. The CDR3 reads CAWSFHPGMGGYTF. The CDR3, as DNA: TGTGCCTGGAGTTTCCACCCGGGGATGGGTGGCTACACCTTC. Using reference TRBV30 and TRBJ1-2 for the parts outside the CDR3, the full variable domain is SQTIHQWPATLVQPVGSPLSLECTVEGTSNPNLYWYRQAAGRGLQLLFYSVGIGQISSEVPQNLSASRPQDRQFILSSKKLLLSDSGFYLCAWSFHPGMGGYTFGSGTRLTVV.

This clonotype was picked up a small number of times. The chain joins TRBV10-3 to TRBJ1-1, with 9 bases aligning to TRBD1. Germline CDR1 ENHRY, CDR2 SYGVKD. The CDR3 runs to 14 residues. Trimming cost V 3 bases and J 8 bases; bases outside gene matches: 7. CDR3 loop: CAISDGTGTSEAFF. As DNA, the CDR3 is TGTGCCATCAGTGATGGGACAGGGACTTCAGAAGCTTTCTTT.